This T cell receptor (beta chain) was recovered during a study of cytomegalovirus exposure and HLA in healthy donors. The wider study: Early released data comprised 80 million to 90 million unique TCRs from HLA-typed donors. Overall study findings and caveats: Researchers left out some V segments, among them TRBV6-2 and TRBV6-3, as indistinguishable. Reports state that TCR beta sequences accurately predicted most subjects' HLA-A and HLA-B alleles.

About this clone: Its cognate antigen is unknown.

13 Jbeta primers and 60 Vbeta primers were used for the PCR. The table came from immunoSEQ multiplex PCR; TCRdb's copy has only in-frame clones and leaves some out. The data contain roughly 180,000 clones, 80% of them singletons. The V gene lost 4 bases and the J gene lost 1 base, with 11 bases spanning the gap. The CDR3 totals 15 residues. Germline values: CDR1 MGHRA, CDR2 YSYEKL. Sequences were obtained from PBMCs. This TCR came from a girl aged 10 to 17 in good health and CMV-seropositive. V and J are TRBV4-1 and TRBJ1-5; tentatively, D is TRBD1 (6 bases). The DNA for the CDR3 is TGCGCCAGCAGCCCATCAGGGGTGAGCAATCAGCCCCAGCATTTT. Its translation: CASSPSGVSNQPQHF.